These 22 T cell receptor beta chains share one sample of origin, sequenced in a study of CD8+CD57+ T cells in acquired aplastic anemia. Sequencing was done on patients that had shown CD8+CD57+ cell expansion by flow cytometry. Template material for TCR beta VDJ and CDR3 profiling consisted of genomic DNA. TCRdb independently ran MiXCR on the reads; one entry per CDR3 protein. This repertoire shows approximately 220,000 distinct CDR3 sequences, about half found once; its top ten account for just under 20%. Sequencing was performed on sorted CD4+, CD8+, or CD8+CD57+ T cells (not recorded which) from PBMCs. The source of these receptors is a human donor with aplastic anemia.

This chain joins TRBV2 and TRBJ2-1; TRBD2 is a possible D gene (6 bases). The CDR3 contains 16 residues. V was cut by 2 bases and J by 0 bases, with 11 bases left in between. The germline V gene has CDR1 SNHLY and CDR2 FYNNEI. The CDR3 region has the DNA TGTGCCAGCAGTGAACCGGGGGTCAACTCCTACAATGAGCAGTTCTTC. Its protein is CASSEPGVNSYNEQFF.

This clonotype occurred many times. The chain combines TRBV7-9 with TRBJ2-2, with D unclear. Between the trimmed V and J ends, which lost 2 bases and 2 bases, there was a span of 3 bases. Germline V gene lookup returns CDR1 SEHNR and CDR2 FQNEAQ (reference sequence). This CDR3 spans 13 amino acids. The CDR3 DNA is TGTGCCAGCAGCTTACTCAACACCGGGGAGCTGTTTTTT. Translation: CASSLLNTGELFF.

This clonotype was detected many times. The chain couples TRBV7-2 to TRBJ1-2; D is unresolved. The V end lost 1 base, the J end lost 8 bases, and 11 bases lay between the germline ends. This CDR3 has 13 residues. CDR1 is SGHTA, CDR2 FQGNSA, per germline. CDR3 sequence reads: CASSLVGRRGYTF. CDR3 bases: TGTGCCAGCAGCTTAGTTGGAAGACGAGGCTACACCTTC.

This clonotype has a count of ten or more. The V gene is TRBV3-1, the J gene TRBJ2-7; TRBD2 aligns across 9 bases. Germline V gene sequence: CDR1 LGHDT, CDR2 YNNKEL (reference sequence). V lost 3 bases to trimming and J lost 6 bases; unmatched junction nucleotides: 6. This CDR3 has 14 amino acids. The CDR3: CASSQTSGSLEQYF. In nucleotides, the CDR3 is TGTGCCAGCAGCCAGACTAGCGGTTCTCTCGAGCAGTACTTC.

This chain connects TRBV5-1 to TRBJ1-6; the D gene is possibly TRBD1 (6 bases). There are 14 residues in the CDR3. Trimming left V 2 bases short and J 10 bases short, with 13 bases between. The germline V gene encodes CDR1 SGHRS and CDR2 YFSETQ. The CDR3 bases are TGCGCCAGCAGCTTTCGGGGGCAGAGGTCACCCCTCCACTTT. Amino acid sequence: CASSFRGQRSPLHF.

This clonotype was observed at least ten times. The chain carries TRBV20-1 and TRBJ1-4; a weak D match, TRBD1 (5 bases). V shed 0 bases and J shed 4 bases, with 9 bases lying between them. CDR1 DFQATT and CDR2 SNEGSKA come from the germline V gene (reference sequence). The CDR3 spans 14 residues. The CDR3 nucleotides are TGCAGTGCTAGAGACAGGGCCCTTAATGAAAAACTGTTTTTT. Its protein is CSARDRALNEKLFF.

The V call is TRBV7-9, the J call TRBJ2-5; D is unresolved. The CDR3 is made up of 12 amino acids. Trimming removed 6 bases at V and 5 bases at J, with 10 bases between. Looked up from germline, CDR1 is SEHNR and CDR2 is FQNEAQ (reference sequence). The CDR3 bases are TGTGCCAGCAGGGGTCTATCGGAGACCCAGTACTTC. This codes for CASRGLSETQYF.

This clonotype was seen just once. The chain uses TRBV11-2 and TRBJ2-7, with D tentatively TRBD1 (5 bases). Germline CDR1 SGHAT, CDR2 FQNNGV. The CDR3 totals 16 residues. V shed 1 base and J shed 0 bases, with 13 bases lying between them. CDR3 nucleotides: TGTGCCAGCAGCTTAGCTGGCCAGGGCCTCTCCTACGAGCAGTACTTC. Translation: CASSLAGQGLSYEQYF. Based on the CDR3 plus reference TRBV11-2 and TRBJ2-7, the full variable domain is EAGVAQSPRYKIIEKRQSVAFWCNPISGHATLYWYQQILGQGPKLLIQFQNNGVVDDSQLPKDRFSAERLKGVDSTLKIQPAKLEDSAVYLCASSLAGQGLSYEQYFGPGTRLTVT.

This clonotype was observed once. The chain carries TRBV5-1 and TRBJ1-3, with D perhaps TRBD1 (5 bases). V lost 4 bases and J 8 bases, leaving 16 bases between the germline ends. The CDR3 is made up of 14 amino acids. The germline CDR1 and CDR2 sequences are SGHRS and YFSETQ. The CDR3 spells CASSQGYYGYTIYF. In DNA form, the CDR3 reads TGCGCCAGCAGCCAGGGATACTATGGCTACACCATATATTTT.

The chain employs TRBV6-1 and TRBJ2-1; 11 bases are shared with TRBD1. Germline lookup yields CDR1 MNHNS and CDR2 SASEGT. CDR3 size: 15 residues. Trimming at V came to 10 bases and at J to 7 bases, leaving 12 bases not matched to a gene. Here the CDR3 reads CATSLRDRGWNEQFF. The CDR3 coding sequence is TGTGCCACCTCCCTCCGGGACAGGGGGTGGAATGAGCAGTTCTTC.

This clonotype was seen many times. CDR3 nucleotide sequence: TGTGCCAGCGGCAGTTGGGTGAATGAGCAGTTCTTC. Translating gives CASGSWVNEQFF. V gene TRBV6-2 or TRBV6-3 combines with J gene TRBJ2-1; D is undetermined. Deletions cut 8 bases from V and 7 bases from J, with 12 bases between. Germline-derived CDR1 and CDR2 are MNHEY and SVGEGT. This CDR3 is built from 12 residues.

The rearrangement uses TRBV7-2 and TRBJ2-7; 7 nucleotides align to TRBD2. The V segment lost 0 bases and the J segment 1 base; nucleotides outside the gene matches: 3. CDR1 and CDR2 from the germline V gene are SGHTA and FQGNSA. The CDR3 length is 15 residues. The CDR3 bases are TGTGCCAGCAGCTTAGCCCCAGCGGGGTCCTACGAGCAGTACTTC. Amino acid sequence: CASSLAPAGSYEQYF.

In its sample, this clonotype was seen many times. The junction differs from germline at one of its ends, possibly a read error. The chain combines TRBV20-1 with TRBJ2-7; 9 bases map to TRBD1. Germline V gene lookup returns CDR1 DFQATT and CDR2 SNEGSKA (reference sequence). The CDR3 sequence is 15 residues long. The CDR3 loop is CSARARTGASNEQYF. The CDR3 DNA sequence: TGCAGTGCTAGAGCCCGGACAGGGGCCTCCAACGAGCAGTACTTC.

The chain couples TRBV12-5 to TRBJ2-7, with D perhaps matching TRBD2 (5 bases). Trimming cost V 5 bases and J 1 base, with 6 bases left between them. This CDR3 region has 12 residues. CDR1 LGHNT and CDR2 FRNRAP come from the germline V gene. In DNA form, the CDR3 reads TGTGCTAGTGGTCGAGGGTCCTACGAGCAGTACGTC. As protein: CASGRGSYEQYV.

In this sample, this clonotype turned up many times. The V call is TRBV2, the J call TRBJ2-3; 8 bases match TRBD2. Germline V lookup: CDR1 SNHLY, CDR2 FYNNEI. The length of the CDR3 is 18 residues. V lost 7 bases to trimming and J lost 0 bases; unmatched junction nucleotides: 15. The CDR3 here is CASIGGVYVGPSTDTQYF. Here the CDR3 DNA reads TGTGCCAGCATCGGGGGGGTATATGTTGGACCAAGCACAGATACGCAGTATTTT.

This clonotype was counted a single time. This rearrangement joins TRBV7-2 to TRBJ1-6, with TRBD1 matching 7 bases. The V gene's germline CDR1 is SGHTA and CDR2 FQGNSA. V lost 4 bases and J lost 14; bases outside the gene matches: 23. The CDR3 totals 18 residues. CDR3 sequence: CASSSSDRGRDSGDTLHF. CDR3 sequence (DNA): TGTGCCAGCAGCTCTAGTGATAGGGGGCGGGACAGCGGGGACACCCTCCACTTT.

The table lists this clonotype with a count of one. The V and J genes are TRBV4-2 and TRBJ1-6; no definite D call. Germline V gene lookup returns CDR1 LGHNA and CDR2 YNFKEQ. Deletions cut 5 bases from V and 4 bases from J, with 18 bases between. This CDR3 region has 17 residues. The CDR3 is CASSYPPGERYNSPLHF. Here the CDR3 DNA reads TGTGCCAGCAGCTACCCCCCCGGGGAGAGGTATAATTCACCCCTCCACTTT.

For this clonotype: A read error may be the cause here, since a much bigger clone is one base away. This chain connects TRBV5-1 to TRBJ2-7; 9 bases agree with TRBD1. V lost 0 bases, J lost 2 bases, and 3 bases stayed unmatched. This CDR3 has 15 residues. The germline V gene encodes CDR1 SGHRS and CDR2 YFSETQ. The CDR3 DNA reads TGCGCCAGCAGCTTGGCCCGGGACAGGGCCTACGAGCAGTACTTC. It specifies CASSLARDRAYEQYF.

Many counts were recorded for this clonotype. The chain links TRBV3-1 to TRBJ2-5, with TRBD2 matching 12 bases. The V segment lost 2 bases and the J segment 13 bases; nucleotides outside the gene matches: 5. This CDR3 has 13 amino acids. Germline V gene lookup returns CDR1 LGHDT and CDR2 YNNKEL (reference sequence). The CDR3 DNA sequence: TGTGCCAGCAGCCAATGGACTAGCGGGGCCCTGTACTTC. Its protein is CASSQWTSGALYF.

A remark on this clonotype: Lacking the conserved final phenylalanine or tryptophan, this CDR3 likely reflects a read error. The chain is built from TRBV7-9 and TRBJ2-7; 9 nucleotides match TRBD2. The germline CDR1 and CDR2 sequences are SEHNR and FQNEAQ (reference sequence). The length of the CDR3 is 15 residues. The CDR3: CASSVAAGGLPEQYL. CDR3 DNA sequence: TGTGCCAGCAGCGTAGCAGCGGGGGGCCTTCCGGAGCAGTACCTC.

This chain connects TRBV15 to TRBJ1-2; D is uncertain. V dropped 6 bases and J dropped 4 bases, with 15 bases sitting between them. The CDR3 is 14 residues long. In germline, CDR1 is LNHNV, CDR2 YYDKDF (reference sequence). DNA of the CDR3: TGTGCCACCAGTAGTATGCTGGGCAGCTATGGCTACACCTTC. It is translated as CATSSMLGSYGYTF.

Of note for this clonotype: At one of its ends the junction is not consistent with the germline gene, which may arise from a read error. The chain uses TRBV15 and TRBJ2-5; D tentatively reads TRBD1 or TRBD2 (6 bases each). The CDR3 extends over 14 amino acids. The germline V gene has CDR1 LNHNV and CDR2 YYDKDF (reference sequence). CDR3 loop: CATGGGRQMVCAVF. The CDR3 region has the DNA TGTGCCACGGGTGGGGGGCGGCAGATGGTTTGCGCAGTATTC.